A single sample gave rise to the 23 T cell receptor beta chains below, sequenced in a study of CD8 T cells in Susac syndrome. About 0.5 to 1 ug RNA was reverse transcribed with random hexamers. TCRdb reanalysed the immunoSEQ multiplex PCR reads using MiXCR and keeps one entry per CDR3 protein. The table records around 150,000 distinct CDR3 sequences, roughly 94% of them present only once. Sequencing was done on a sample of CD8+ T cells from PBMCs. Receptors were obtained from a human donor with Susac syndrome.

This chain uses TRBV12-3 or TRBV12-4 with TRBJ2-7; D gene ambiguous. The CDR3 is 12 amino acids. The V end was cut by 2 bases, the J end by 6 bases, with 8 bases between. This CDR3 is CASSLLAIEQYF. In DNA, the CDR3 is TGTGCCAGCAGTTTACTGGCCATCGAGCAGTACTTC.

DNA of the CDR3: TGTGCCACCAGCAGTTCCGTGGGCTACACCTTC. It translates to CATSSSVGYTF. The rearrangement links TRBV15 to TRBJ1-2; D call uncertain. Trimming stripped 3 bases from V and 8 bases from J, with 7 bases between. CDR1 and CDR2 from the germline V gene are LNHNV and YYDKDF (reference sequence). The CDR3 runs to 11 residues. The whole variable domain, remainder taken from reference TRBV15 and TRBJ1-2, is DAMVIQNPRYQVTQFGKPVTLSCSQTLNHNVMYWYQQKSSQAPKLLFHYYDKDFNNEADTPDNFQSRRPNTSFCFLDIRSPGLGDTAMYLCATSSSVGYTFGSGTRLTVV.

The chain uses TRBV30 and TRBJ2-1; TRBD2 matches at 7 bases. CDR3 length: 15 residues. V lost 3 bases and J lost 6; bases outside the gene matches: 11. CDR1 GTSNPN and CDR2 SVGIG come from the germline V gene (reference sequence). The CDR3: CAWSRLAGVANEQFF. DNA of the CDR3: TGTGCCTGGAGCCGACTAGCTGGGGTGGCCAATGAGCAGTTCTTC.

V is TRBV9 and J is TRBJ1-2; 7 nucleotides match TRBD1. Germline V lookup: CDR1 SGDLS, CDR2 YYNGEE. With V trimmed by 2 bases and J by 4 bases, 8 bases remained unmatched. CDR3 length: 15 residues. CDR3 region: CASSVEGAPIYGYTF. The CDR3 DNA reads TGTGCCAGCAGCGTGGAGGGGGCGCCGATCTATGGCTACACCTTC.

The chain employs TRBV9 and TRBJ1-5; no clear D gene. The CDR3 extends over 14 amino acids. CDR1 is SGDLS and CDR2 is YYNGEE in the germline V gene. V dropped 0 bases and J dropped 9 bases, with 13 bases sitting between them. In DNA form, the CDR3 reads TGTGCCAGCAGCGTAGACTCGAGTCCTGTGCCCCAGCATTTT. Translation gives CASSVDSSPVPQHF.

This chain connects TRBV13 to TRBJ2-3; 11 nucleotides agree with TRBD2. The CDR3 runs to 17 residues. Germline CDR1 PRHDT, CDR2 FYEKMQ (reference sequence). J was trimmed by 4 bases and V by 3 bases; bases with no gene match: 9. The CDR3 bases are TGTGCCAGCAGCTTCGGGCAACTAGCGGGAGAGTCAGATACGCAGTATTTT. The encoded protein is CASSFGQLAGESDTQYF.

CDR3 in amino acids: CAWADGSIQYF. As DNA, the CDR3 is TGTGCCTGGGCGGACGGGTCTATTCAGTACTTC. The rearrangement uses TRBV30 and TRBJ2-4, with D uncertain. This CDR3 region has 11 residues. The V gene's germline CDR1 is GTSNPN and CDR2 SVGIG (reference sequence). Trimming removed 5 bases from V and 10 bases from J, with 12 bases in between.

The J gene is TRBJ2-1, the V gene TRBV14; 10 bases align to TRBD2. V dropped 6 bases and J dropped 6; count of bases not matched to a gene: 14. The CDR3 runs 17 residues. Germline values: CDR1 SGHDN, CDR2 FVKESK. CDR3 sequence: CASRPIMSLAGANEQFF. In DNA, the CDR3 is TGTGCCAGCAGACCAATTATGAGCCTAGCGGGAGCCAATGAGCAGTTCTTC.

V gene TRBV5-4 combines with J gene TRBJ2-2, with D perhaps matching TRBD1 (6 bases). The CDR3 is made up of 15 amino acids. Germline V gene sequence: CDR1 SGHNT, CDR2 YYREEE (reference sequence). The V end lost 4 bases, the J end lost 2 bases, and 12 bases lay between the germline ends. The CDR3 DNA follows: TGTGCCAGCAGCGCGGTACAGGGAAACACCGGGGAGCTGTTTTTT. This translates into CASSAVQGNTGELFF.

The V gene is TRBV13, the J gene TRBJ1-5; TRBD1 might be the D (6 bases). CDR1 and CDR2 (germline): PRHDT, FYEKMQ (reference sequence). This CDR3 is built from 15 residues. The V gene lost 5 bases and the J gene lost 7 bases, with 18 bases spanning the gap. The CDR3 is CASSPGTGFGQPQHF. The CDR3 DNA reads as TGTGCCAGCAGCCCAGGAACAGGGTTCGGGCAGCCCCAGCATTTT.

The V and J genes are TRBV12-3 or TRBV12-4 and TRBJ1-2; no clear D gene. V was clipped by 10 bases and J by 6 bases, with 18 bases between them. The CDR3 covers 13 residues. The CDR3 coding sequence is TGTGCCATCAGACTCACTAGGGCTAATGGCTACACCTTC. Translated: CAIRLTRANGYTF.

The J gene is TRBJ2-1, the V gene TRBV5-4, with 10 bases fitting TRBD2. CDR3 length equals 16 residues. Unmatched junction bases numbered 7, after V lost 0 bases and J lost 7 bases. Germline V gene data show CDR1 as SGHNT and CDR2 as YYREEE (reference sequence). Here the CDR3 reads CASSLALLAGVNEQFF. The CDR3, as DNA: TGTGCCAGCAGCTTGGCTTTGCTAGCGGGAGTTAATGAGCAGTTCTTC.

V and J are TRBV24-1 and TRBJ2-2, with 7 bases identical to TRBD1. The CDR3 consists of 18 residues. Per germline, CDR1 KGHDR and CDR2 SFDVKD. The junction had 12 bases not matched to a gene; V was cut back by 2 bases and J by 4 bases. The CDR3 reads CATSDSLVGTASTGELFF. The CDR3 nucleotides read TGTGCCACCAGTGATTCCCTCGTCGGGACAGCTAGCACCGGGGAGCTGTTTTTT.

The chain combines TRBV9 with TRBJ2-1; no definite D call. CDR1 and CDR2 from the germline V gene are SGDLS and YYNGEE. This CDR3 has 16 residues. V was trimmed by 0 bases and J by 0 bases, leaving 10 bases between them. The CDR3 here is CASSVVHSNSYNEQFF. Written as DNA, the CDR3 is TGTGCCAGCAGCGTAGTCCACAGCAACTCCTACAATGAGCAGTTCTTC.

The DNA of the CDR3 is TGTGCCTGGAGTATCCCCCAGGGACTAGTTGGCTACACCTTC. Translating it yields CAWSIPQGLVGYTF. The J gene is TRBJ1-2, the V gene TRBV30, with D perhaps matching TRBD1 (5 bases). The CDR3 runs 14 residues. V gave up 2 bases and J gave up 7 bases, with 17 bases separating them. Germline CDR1 GTSNPN, CDR2 SVGIG (reference sequence).

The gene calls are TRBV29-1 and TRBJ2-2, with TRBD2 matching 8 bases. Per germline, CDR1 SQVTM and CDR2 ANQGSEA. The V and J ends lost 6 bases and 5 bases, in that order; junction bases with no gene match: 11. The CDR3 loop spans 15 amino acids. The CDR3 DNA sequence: TGCAGCGTGCCCAGAGCGGGAGATGGGACCGGGGAGCTGTTTTTT. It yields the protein CSVPRAGDGTGELFF.

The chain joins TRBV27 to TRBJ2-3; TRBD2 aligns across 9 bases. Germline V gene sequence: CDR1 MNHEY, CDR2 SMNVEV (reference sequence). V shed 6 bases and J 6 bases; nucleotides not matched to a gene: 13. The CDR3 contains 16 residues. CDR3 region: CASSRSASGASDTQYF. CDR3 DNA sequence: TGTGCCAGCAGCCGTTCGGCTAGCGGGGCCAGTGATACGCAGTATTTT.

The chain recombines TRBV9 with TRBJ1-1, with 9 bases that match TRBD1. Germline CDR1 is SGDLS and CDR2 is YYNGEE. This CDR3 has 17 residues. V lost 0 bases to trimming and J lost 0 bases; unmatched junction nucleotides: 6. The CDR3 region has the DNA TGTGCCAGCAGCGTAGGGATACAGGGGGCATTGAACACTGAAGCTTTCTTT. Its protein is CASSVGIQGALNTEAFF. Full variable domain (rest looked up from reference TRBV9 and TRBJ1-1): DSGVTQTPKHLITATGQRVTLRCSPRSGDLSVYWYQQSLDQGLQFLIQYYNGEERAKGNILERFSAQQFPDLHSELNLSSLELGDSALYFCASSVGIQGALNTEAFFGQGTRLTVV.

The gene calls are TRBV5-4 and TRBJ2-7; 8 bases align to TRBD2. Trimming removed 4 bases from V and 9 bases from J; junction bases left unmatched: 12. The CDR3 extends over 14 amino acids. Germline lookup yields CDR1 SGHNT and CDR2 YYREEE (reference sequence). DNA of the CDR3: TGTGCCAGCAGCCCCGGGACTAGAGCCGACGGGCAGTACTTC. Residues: CASSPGTRADGQYF.

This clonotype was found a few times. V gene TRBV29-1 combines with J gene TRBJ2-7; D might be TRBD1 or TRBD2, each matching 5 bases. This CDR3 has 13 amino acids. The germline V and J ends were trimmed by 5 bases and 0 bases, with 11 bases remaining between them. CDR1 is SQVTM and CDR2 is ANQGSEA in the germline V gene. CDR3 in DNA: TGCAGCGTTCGGGACGCCCACTCCTACGAGCAGTACTTC. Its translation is CSVRDAHSYEQYF.

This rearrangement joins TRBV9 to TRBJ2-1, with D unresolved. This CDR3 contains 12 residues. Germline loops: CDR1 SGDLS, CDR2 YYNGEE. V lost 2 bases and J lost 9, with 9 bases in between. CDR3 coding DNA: TGTGCCAGCAGCGTGGGCCAGCTTGAGCAGTTCTTC. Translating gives CASSVGQLEQFF.

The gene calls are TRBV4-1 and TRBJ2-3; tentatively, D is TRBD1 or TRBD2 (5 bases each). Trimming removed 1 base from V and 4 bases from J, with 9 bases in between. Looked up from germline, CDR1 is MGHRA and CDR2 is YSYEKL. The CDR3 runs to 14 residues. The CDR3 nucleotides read TGCGCCAGCAGCCAAGCGGGGCTAGCAGATACGCAGTATTTT. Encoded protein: CASSQAGLADTQYF.

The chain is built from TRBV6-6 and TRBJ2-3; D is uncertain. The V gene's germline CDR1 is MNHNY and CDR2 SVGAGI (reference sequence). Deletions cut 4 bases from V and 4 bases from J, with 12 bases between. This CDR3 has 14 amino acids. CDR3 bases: TGTGCCAGCAGTTCCCGGATAGTTCCAGATACGCAGTATTTT. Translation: CASSSRIVPDTQYF.